This TCR beta chain was profiled in a study of sequential checkpoint blockade in melanoma. Germline loops: CDR1 GTSNPN, CDR2 SVGIG (reference sequence). This CDR3 region has 15 residues. J was trimmed by 4 bases and V by 4 bases; bases with no gene match: 11. Some clones are missing from TCRdb's copy, which holds only in-frame ones; the method was immunoSEQ multiplex PCR. Here the sample spans more than 30,000 clones, roughly 32% being singletons. The treatment is: randomized to nivolumab then ipilimumab (arm A) or the reverse (arm B). The gene calls are TRBV30 and TRBJ1-2, with 8 nucleotides matching TRBD1. The origin of this receptor is a human donor with melanoma. Specimen: tumor tissue (inferred from file names), collected from a patient given nivolumab and ipilimumab in sequence. In DNA form, the CDR3 reads TGTGCCTGGACCATGAGAGACAGGGGAAGCTATGGCTACACCTTC. It specifies CAWTMRDRGSYGYTF.